This TCR beta chain derives from a study of blood T cell repertoires in COVID-19. Study-wide background: COVID-19 samples from acute and convalescent phases originated in the United States, Italy and Spain. PBMCs, B-cell-depleted T cells, or T cells were the source of the cDNA or gDNA that made up the material.

Original data processing: The authors estimated nucleated cell counts from reference gene primer amplification. Data came from immunoSEQ multiplex PCR; TCRdb stores just in-frame clones and leaves some out. From that table come the V and J calls and clone size; the DNA was used to work out D and trimming. The sample includes about 50,000 clones, 88% of them seen just once. The CDR3 runs 14 residues. The trim removed 9 bases at V and 6 bases at J, leaving 9 bases unmatched. Germline CDR1 MNHEY, CDR2 SMNVEV (reference sequence). Sequencing used peripheral blood. This sequence originates from a man aged 45 to 65 with active COVID-19. The rearrangement links TRBV27 to TRBJ2-1; 9 bases are a match to TRBD2. Here the CDR3 DNA reads TGTGCCAGTCATCGGACTAGCGATGTCAATGAGCAGTTCTTC. It codes for CASHRTSDVNEQFF.